A selection of T cell receptor beta chains follows, all from one sample in a study of blood T cell repertoires in COVID-19. Sequencing used immunoSEQ multiplex PCR; TCRdb keeps in-frame clones, though not all of them. The sample has 430,000 or so clones; 70% to 90% are singletons. Sequencing used PBMCs or T cells enriched from blood (not recorded which). All receptors derive from a woman aged 18-35 years who had been exposed to COVID-19. CDR3s include the opening cysteine and the closing phenylalanine or tryptophan. A D gene is named only where the DNA matches it firmly. Rows give clone size only sometimes, using once, few, many, or a class for an expanded clone.

- | TRBJ2-1 | TRBD1 | TRBV28 | TGTGCCAGCAGCCCGGGGACAGTTCGTGATGAGCAGTTCTTC | CASSPGTVRDEQFF
- | TRBJ2-3 | TRBD2 | TRBV7-8 | TGTGCCAGCAGCCCACTGGGAGGGCCAACAGATACGCAGTATTTT | CASSPLGGPTDTQYF
- | TRBJ1-1 | - | TRBV11-2 | TGTGCCAGCAGCTTAACGGGAACGAACACTGAAGCTTTCTTT | CASSLTGTNTEAFF
- | TRBJ2-7 | - | TRBV24-1 | TGTGCCGTTCAAGACAGGTTTTCTAACGAGCAGTACTTC | CAVQDRFSNEQYF
- | TRBJ1-2 | TRBD1 | TRBV5-4 | TGTGCCAGCAGCTTGGGGCAGGGGGGCTATGGCTACACCTTC | CASSLGQGGYGYTF
- | TRBJ1-5 | - | TRBV28 | TGTGCCAGCAGAACCAACTTATCCCGGGATGTCAAGGCAGGCAATCAGCCCCAGCATTTT | CASRTNLSRDVKAGNQPQHF
- | TRBJ2-7 | - | TRBV5-5 | TGTGCCAGCAGCTTTGACAGTAGCTCCTACGAGCAGTACTTC | CASSFDSSSYEQYF
- | TRBJ1-2 | - | TRBV6-5 | TGTGCCAGCAGTTATGATTTGGACAATGGCTACACCTTC | CASSYDLDNGYTF
- | TRBJ2-1 | TRBD2 | TRBV6-2/TRBV6-3 | TGTGCCAGCAGTTACGAGCGGGCGAGGGCTAGCGGGGGCTACAATGAGCAGTTCTTC | CASSYERARASGGYNEQFF
- | TRBJ2-3 | - | TRBV6-6 | TGTGCCAGCATCTCCTCAGCAGATACGCAGTATTTT | CASISSADTQYF
- | TRBJ2-7 | TRBD2 | TRBV6-6 | TGTGCCAGCAGAGACACTAGCGAGTCTCTCTACGAGCAGTACTTC | CASRDTSESLYEQYF
- | TRBJ1-3 | TRBD1 | TRBV7-4 | TGTGCCAGCAGCTGTCACGGACAGGGGACGGGAAACACCATATATTTT | CASSCHGQGTGNTIYF
- | TRBJ1-2 | TRBD1 | TRBV28 | TGTGCCAGCAGTCGGGACAGGGTGGGTGGCTACACCTTC | CASSRDRVGGYTF
- | TRBJ1-5 | - | TRBV18 | TGTGCCAGCTCACCTTCGGGAGGCAATCAGCCCCAGCATTTT | CASSPSGGNQPQHF
- | TRBJ2-4 | TRBD1 | TRBV7-9 | TGTGCCAGCAGCTCCGCGACAGGGGAAAATAAAAACATTCAGTACTTC | CASSSATGENKNIQYF
- | TRBJ2-7 | TRBD2 | TRBV27 | TGTGCCAGCAGTTTCGGCCCCCATAGCGGGACGGGGGAGCAGTACTTC | CASSFGPHSGTGEQYF
- | TRBJ2-1 | TRBD1 | TRBV3-1/TRBV3-2 | TGTGCCAGCAGCCAGCGCCGGGACAGGGTTAACAATGAGCAGTTCTTC | CASSQRRDRVNNEQFF
- | TRBJ1-6 | - | TRBV9 | TGTGCCAGCAGCGCACGTCGCTTCCAGGGGATCGGTTCACCCCTCCACTTT | CASSARRFQGIGSPLHF
- | TRBJ2-1 | - | TRBV6-5 | TGTGCCAGCAGTCCGAGCGGGCTCTCCTACAATGAGCAGTTCTTC | CASSPSGLSYNEQFF
- | TRBJ2-1 | - | TRBV5-8 | TGTGCCAGCAGCCGTATGAGGAATGAGCAGTTCTTC | CASSRMRNEQFF
- | TRBJ2-7 | - | TRBV7-2 | TGTGCCAGCAGCTTTCCGGGACTTAATGCTATCGAGCAGTACTTC | CASSFPGLNAIEQYF
- | TRBJ2-5 | TRBD2 | TRBV3-1/TRBV3-2 | TGTGCCAGCAGCCAAATGATAGCGGGAGGGGAGACCCAGTACTTC | CASSQMIAGGETQYF
once | TRBJ1-4 | - | TRBV4-1 | TGCGCCAGCAGCCCCTTCCCAACTAATGAAAAACTGTTTTTT | CASSPFPTNEKLFF
- | TRBJ2-2 | - | TRBV11-3 | TGTGCCAGCAGCTTAGGCCGGGGTTCCGGGGAGCTGTTTTTT | CASSLGRGSGELFF
- | TRBJ2-3 | - | TRBV7-8 | TGTGCCAGCACCTCTAGACGAATCCCAGATACGCAGTATTTT | CASTSRRIPDTQYF
- | TRBJ2-3 | - | TRBV6-5 | TGTGCCAGCAGACCGGGGGGCGGCACAGATACGCAGTATTTT | CASRPGGGTDTQYF
- | TRBJ1-5 | - | TRBV2 | TGTGCCAGCAGTGGGGCAGGGATGAGCAATCAGCCCCAGCATTTT | CASSGAGMSNQPQHF
- | TRBJ2-2 | TRBD1 | TRBV4-1 | TGCGCCAGCAGCCAAGCGACAGGGGGTTGGATTACCGGGGAGCTGTTTTTT | CASSQATGGWITGELFF
- | TRBJ2-3 | TRBD1 | TRBV6-2/TRBV6-3 | TGTGCCAGCAGTTACTCGATGACAGGGGGCACAGATACGCAGTATTTT | CASSYSMTGGTDTQYF